Following are 14 T cell receptor beta chains from one sample sequenced in a study of early T cells in non-severe SARS-CoV-2 infection. From the 5' RACE reads, TCRdb called clonotypes with MiXCR, one entry per CDR3 protein. The sample yields under 85,000 distinct CDR3 sequences, about an eighth seen once. Sequencing was performed on whole blood. These receptors all come from an adult who was a healthcare worker with PCR-confirmed SARS-CoV-2 infection or an uninfected control (not recorded which).

As DNA, the CDR3 is TGCGCCAGCAGCTTCCGGGCTTGGGATCAGCCCCAGCATTTT. It yields the protein CASSFRAWDQPQHF. The chain links TRBV5-1 to TRBJ1-5, with unresolved D. Germline CDR1 SGHRS, CDR2 YFSETQ. The V gene lost 2 bases and the J gene lost 5 bases, with 11 bases spanning the gap. This CDR3 has 14 residues.

This clonotype occurred many times. The V gene is TRBV6-6, the J gene TRBJ2-5; D gene unclear. The V gene's germline CDR1 is MNHNY and CDR2 SVGAGI (reference sequence). Trimming shortened V by 5 bases and J by 5 bases, and 9 bases separated the two germline ends. The CDR3 is made up of 12 amino acids. Written as DNA, the CDR3 is TGTGCCAGCAGTGACCGGCCTGAGACCCAGTACTTC. As protein: CASSDRPETQYF.

The rearrangement joins TRBV29-1 to TRBJ2-1, with D tentatively TRBD2 (6 bases). Trimming shortened V by 7 bases and J by 3 bases, and 13 bases separated the two germline ends. Germline V gene data show CDR1 as SQVTM and CDR2 as ANQGSEA. There are 13 residues in the CDR3. The CDR3: CSARLGNYNEQFF. CDR3 nucleotide sequence: TGCAGCGCCCGACTAGGGAACTACAATGAGCAGTTCTTC.

This chain joins TRBV11-2 and TRBJ1-4, with 10 bases fitting TRBD1. V lost 6 bases and J lost 3; bases outside the gene matches: 4. Germline assignment: CDR1 SGHAT and CDR2 FQNNGV. The CDR3 is 15 residues long. The CDR3 loop reads CASSLDRGANEKLFF. CDR3 nucleotide sequence: TGTGCCAGCAGTTTGGACAGGGGGGCTAATGAAAAACTGTTTTTT.

This chain connects TRBV28 to TRBJ2-7; D not certain. CDR1 MDHEN and CDR2 SYDVKM come from the germline V gene. The CDR3 totals 12 residues. Trimming left V 6 bases short and J 7 bases short, with 13 bases between. The CDR3 bases are TGTGCCAGCAGCCCCGGAAGGTGGGAGCAGTACTTC. It codes for CASSPGRWEQYF.

This clonotype has a handful of counts. The J gene is TRBJ1-2, the V gene TRBV20-1; tentative D call: TRBD1 (5 bases). From germline, CDR1 is DFQATT and CDR2 SNEGSKA (reference sequence). The length of the CDR3 is 15 residues. V lost 0 bases and J lost 4, with 15 bases in between. CDR3 loop: CSARDGGTLSYGYTF. The CDR3 DNA reads as TGCAGTGCTAGAGATGGCGGGACCCTATCCTATGGCTACACCTTC.

The V and J genes are TRBV7-2 and TRBJ2-7, with 8 bases lining up with TRBD2. Germline loops: CDR1 SGHTA, CDR2 FQGNSA. The CDR3 spans 15 residues. V lost 2 bases, J lost 4 bases, and 7 bases stayed unmatched. The CDR3 here is CASSLIRGGRYEQYF. The DNA of the CDR3 is TGTGCCAGCAGCTTAATCCGGGGGGGCCGGTACGAGCAGTACTTC.

This clonotype occurred many times. J is TRBJ2-7 and V is TRBV7-9; D not resolved. The V gene lost 5 bases and the J gene lost 4 bases, with 18 bases spanning the gap. From germline, CDR1 is SEHNR and CDR2 FQNEAQ (reference sequence). The CDR3 spans 15 residues. The CDR3 DNA reads TGTGCCAGCAGCCCGCCGGTGGGGTCTACATACGAGCAGTACTTC. Protein sequence: CASSPPVGSTYEQYF.

This clonotype was picked up many times. This chain uses TRBV9 with TRBJ2-2; D gene uncertain. Germline CDR1 SGDLS, CDR2 YYNGEE. CDR3 length: 15 amino acids. Between the trimmed V and J ends, which lost 0 bases and 4 bases, there was a span of 10 bases. The CDR3 loop reads CASSVGAVPTGELFF. CDR3 coding DNA: TGTGCCAGCAGCGTAGGGGCGGTACCCACCGGGGAGCTGTTTTTT.

This clonotype was counted many times. J is TRBJ2-5 and V is TRBV15, with D possibly TRBD2 on 5 matching bases. The length of the CDR3 is 17 residues. V lost 1 base and J lost 1, with 16 bases in between. The germline V gene encodes CDR1 LNHNV and CDR2 YYDKDF (reference sequence). The CDR3 protein is CATSRGRRSRGQETQYF. The CDR3 DNA reads as TGTGCCACCAGCAGAGGACGAAGGTCTCGGGGCCAAGAGACCCAGTACTTC. Complete variable domain (other parts from reference TRBV15 and TRBJ2-5): DAMVIQNPRYQVTQFGKPVTLSCSQTLNHNVMYWYQQKSSQAPKLLFHYYDKDFNNEADTPDNFQSRRPNTSFCFLDIRSPGLGDTAMYLCATSRGRRSRGQETQYFGPGTRLLVL.

V usage is TRBV7-9 and J usage is TRBJ2-7, with a tentative D call TRBD2 (5 bases). The CDR3 sequence is 13 residues long. Trimming pared 1 base from V and 4 bases from J, leaving 8 bases between. In germline, CDR1 is SEHNR, CDR2 FQNEAQ (reference sequence). The CDR3 DNA follows: TGTGCCAGCAGCTTAGGCGAGGGTTACGAGCAGTACTTC. Encoded protein: CASSLGEGYEQYF.

The genes are TRBV19 and TRBJ2-2; D is undetermined. Trimming took 4 bases from V and 1 from J, leaving 10 bases between them. The CDR3 spans 15 residues. Per germline, CDR1 LNHDA and CDR2 SQIVND (reference sequence). CDR3 coding DNA: TGTGCCAGTAGTAGCCGGGCGCTGAACACCGGGGAGCTGTTTTTT. Encoded protein: CASSSRALNTGELFF.

This clonotype came up many times. This chain connects TRBV9 to TRBJ2-3; 13 bases line up with TRBD2. The CDR3 runs to 17 residues. Unmatched junction bases numbered 3, after V lost 0 bases and J lost 2 bases. From germline, CDR1 is SGDLS and CDR2 YYNGEE. The DNA of the CDR3 is TGTGCCAGCAGCGTAGATGGACTAGCGGGGGTCACAGATACGCAGTATTTT. Translated: CASSVDGLAGVTDTQYF.

The chain carries TRBV6-6 and TRBJ1-2, with D perhaps TRBD1 (6 bases). CDR1 is MNHNY and CDR2 is SVGAGI in the germline V gene (reference sequence). The CDR3 has 14 residues. V lost 6 bases to trimming and J lost 4 bases, with 15 bases between them. DNA for the CDR3: TGTGCCAGCAGCCCACCCGGGGGCGGCTATGGCTACACCTTC. Translating it yields CASSPPGGGYGYTF.